This T cell receptor beta chain is from a study of blood T cells in healthy people across ages. Study outcomes and limitations: In older individuals, TCR beta diversity per million T cells was lower, falling roughly linearly with age.

No fewer than 5.5 micrograms of total RNA were isolated from every sample. Points on this clonotype: The antigen remains undetermined. One base away lies a much larger clone, so this may be a sequencing read error.

Combining a sample-barcoded 5' primer with a J-beta primer mix, a second PCR ran for 7 to 11 cycles. MiXCR, run by TCRdb on the 5' RACE reads, gives a single entry per CDR3 protein. The sample lists approximately 680,000 distinct CDR3 sequences, approximately 29% seen once, with 15% in the top ten. V lost 1 base and J lost 3, with 7 bases in between. CDR3 length: 13 amino acids. Sample: blood. The gene calls are TRBV12-3 or TRBV12-4 and TRBJ2-7; D unresolved. This clonotype was sampled from a woman of 80 years or more in good health. The chain's CDR3 is CASSLGTRYEQYF. DNA of the CDR3: TGTGCCAGCAGTTTAGGGACCCGCTACGAGCAGTACTTC.